The clone carrying this T cell receptor beta chain came up many times. Its matching antigen is unknown. V gave up 8 bases and J gave up 6 bases, with 14 bases separating them. Germline CDR1 reads MDHEN; CDR2 reads SYDVKM. The CDR3 runs to 13 residues. The sequenced template was cDNA made from the entire isolated RNA. Some clones are missing from TCRdb's copy, which holds only in-frame ones; the method was immunoSEQ multiplex PCR. Among about 210,000 clones listed, about a tenth were seen once. The data derive from a study of beta chain features in type 1 diabetes. Study results and caveats: VDJ junctions sequenced from type 1 diabetes patients showed fewer insertions and more deletions.

The chain links TRBV28 to TRBJ1-5; no definite D call. Sequenced input: central memory CD4+ T cells from blood. The source is a man aged 18-30 years in good health. DNA for the CDR3: TGTGCCAGCTTTGGCTCTGAGCGTCAGCCCCAGCATTTT. It translates to CASFGSERQPQHF.